This TCR beta chain was recovered during a study of T cells expressing NK-cell markers. Whole-study context: From sorted CD3+CD56+NKG2C+, CD3+CD56+NKG2C- and CD3+CD56-NKG2C+ T cells came the TCR beta repertoires. Whole-study results and caveats: Roughly six donors carried dominant NKG2C+ clonotypes that made up about 1.0-8% of their CD8+ T cells. It is unclear if expanded NKG2C-expressing clones target HCMV antigens.

After re-calling the 5' RACE reads, TCRdb lists one entry per CDR3 protein, DNA absent. The sample is made up of 200,000 to 300,000 distinct CDR3 sequences, and the top ten hold approximately 0.42% of it. CDR3 length: 14 amino acids. The germline gives CDR1 MNHNS, CDR2 SASEGT. Concerning this clonotype itself: What it binds is not known.

The specimen sequenced was blood T cells: a sorted CD56 or NKG2C T cell subset, CD4+ or CD8+ T cells, or bulk PBMC T cells (not recorded which). The TCR originated in a man younger than 35 in good health. The V and J genes are TRBV6-1 and TRBJ2-1; with no DNA, the TCRdb D assignment of TRBD2 cannot be verified. The CDR3 sequence is CASSPSGRYNEQFF.